Reported below is one T cell receptor beta chain. This clone's antigen is unknown. Base qualities are not recorded, but no much larger clone differs from it by a single base. The sample comes from a study of blood T cell repertoires in COVID-19 (dated by TCRdb to 2020 to 2022). Broadly, across the study: Samples covering the acute and convalescent phases of COVID-19 were provided by collaborators in the United States, Italy and Spain. A freely available public database, intended as a resource for researchers studying the immune response to SARS-CoV-2, is where the repertoires were released. Nearly every sample came with metadata listing a de-identified subject ID, COVID-19 status, age in years and sex. Where HLA class I and class II types were available, the types were taken from metadata supplied by the sample provider, not from assay-based typing. The prospective study material was composed of cDNA or gDNA derived from T cells, B-cell-depleted T cells, or PBMCs. Subjects who had been exposed to COVID-19, were actively infected with it, or had recovered from it provided the deeply sampled blood TCRbeta repertoires that made up the dataset. Samples came from the ongoing ImmuneRACE study (first 160 participants) plus 1,254 subjects from 6 global collaborators.

Collaborating institutions collected whole blood in K2EDTA tubes following their own protocols. For TCRbeta analysis, collaborator samples were shipped as frozen whole blood, as isolated PBMCs, or as DNA extracted from either sample type. The germline V gene (reference sequence) supplies CDR1 LNHDA and CDR2 SQIVND. V is pruned by 2 bases and J by 3 bases, leaving 6 bases of the junction without a gene match. The CDR3 goes from the cysteine to the phenylalanine over 15 residues. Only the CDR3 DNA stays, 45 bases, in frame from base 1. TCRbeta CDR3 regions were amplified from genomic DNA by means of the immunoSEQ Assay, a bias-controlled multiplex PCR. Turning to the authors' computational methods: The number of nucleated cells in each sample was estimated by amplification of reference gene primers within the assay. To quantify the absolute abundance of each unique TCRbeta CDR3 rearrangement, sequence reads were collapsed and filtered. For each sample, productive Simpson clonality was calculated as the square root of Simpson's diversity index over productive rearrangements. The source is immuneACCESS, and TCRdb retained only in-frame sequences with V and J called. Part of the clones is not carried over; for the studies checked, unresolved V genes explain less than half of this, and the remainder is unexplained. That table gives V, J and clone size, and the DNA gave D and trimming. Counted in this sample were about 140,000 clones; around 80% of them appeared once. The ten largest make up about a tenth of the sample.

What the study reported, not specific to this receptor: How much clinical and demographic metadata was included differed by source and by participant, and the metadata was provided uncurated.

The receptor's source is a man aged 55 to 70 with active or convalescent COVID-19. Sequencing was done on a sample of peripheral blood. The rearrangement joined TRBV19 to TRBJ2-7; a stretch of 8 junction bases matches TRBD1. The sequence in DNA is TGTGCCAGTAGTATACAAAAGGGGACAGGCTACGAGCAGTACTTC. Translation gives CASSIQKGTGYEQYF.